The T cell receptor beta chain described here comes from a study of cytomegalovirus exposure and HLA in healthy donors. The PCR made use of 60 Vbeta and 13 Jbeta primers. Data came from immunoSEQ multiplex PCR; TCRdb stores just in-frame clones and leaves some out. Here the sample spans some 86,000 clones, approximately 70% being singletons. V lost 6 bases, J lost 6 bases, and 21 bases stayed unmatched. Germline CDR1 and CDR2: MDHEN and SYDVKM. The CDR3 contains 18 residues. The chain carries TRBV28 and TRBJ2-7; 9 bases match TRBD2. The source is a man aged 25-45 years in good health and CMV-seronegative. Sequences were obtained from PBMCs. CDR3 bases: TGTGCCAGCAGGGGTCCGGGACGCCCGACTAGCGGCCCTAGCGAGCAGTACTTC. Protein sequence: CASRGPGRPTSGPSEQYF. The variable domain in full, with the rest retrieved from reference TRBV28 and TRBJ2-7, is DVKVTQSSRYLVKRTGEKVFLECVQDMDHENMFWYRQDPGLGLRLIYFSYDVKMKEKGDIPEGYSVSREKKERFSLILESASTNQTSMYLCASRGPGRPTSGPSEQYFGPGTRLTVT.